Below, 17 T cell receptor beta chains from the same sample are listed, as sequenced in a study of regulatory T cells in long-lasting Graves disease. iRepertoire HTBI primers and Arm-PCR of CDR3 regions built TCR beta libraries. From the multiplex PCR reads, TCRdb called clonotypes with MiXCR, one entry per CDR3 protein. The sample has 680,000 or so distinct CDR3 sequences, around 15% seen once. Stated time point: newly diagnosed GD, antithyroid drugs for less than 3 months. The TCR library used RNA extracted from PBMCs. A further study also used this sample, focusing on T cells in Graves' hyperthyroidism and ophthalmopathy.

Sequencing used peripheral blood mononuclear cells (PBMCs), obtained at new diagnosis, from a patient treated with antithyroid drugs. Receptors originate from a woman in her 30s with Graves disease.

The sample holds a few counts of this clonotype. This sequence joins TRBV6-5 and TRBJ1-1, with no clear D. The CDR3 runs to 15 residues. The V end was cut by 2 bases, the J end by 4 bases, with 14 bases between. Per the germline V gene, CDR1 is MNHEY and CDR2 is SVGAGI. DNA for the CDR3: TGTGCCAGCAGTTACGGGCCACCCTGGGGCACTGAAGCTTTCTTT. It codes for CASSYGPPWGTEAFF.

This clonotype has ten or more counts. The chain joins TRBV29-1 to TRBJ1-1; D gene unclear. Per the germline V gene, CDR1 is SQVTM and CDR2 is ANQGSEA. This CDR3 has 11 residues. This chain's CDR3 is CSYHRNTEAFF. The CDR3 DNA reads TGCAGTTACCACCGGAACACTGAAGCTTTCTTT. Filled out from reference TRBV29-1 and TRBJ1-1, the complete variable domain reads SAVISQKPSRDICQRGTSLTIQCQVDSQVTMMFWYRQQPGQSLTLIATANQGSEATYESGFVIDKFPISRPNLTFSTLTVSNMSPEDSSIYLCSYHRNTEAFFGQGTRLTVV.

The gene calls are TRBV24-1 and TRBJ1-5; 7 bases map to TRBD1. This CDR3 has 18 amino acids. Germline V CDR1 and CDR2: KGHDR, SFDVKD. After removal of 6 bases from V and 4 bases from J, the junction contained 17 bases not matched to a gene. The CDR3 region has the DNA TGTGCCACCAGTAATCCACCTTGGACCACAGGGGAAAATCAGCCCCAGCATTTT. Its protein is CATSNPPWTTGENQPQHF.

The chain couples TRBV19 to TRBJ2-5; 9 nucleotides align to TRBD2. There are 17 residues in the CDR3. Germline trimming cut 3 bases from V and 5 bases from J; bases unmatched to any gene: 13. Germline V gene sequence: CDR1 LNHDA, CDR2 SQIVND (reference sequence). CDR3 loop: CASSIGGLATSRETQYF. DNA for the CDR3: TGTGCCAGTAGTATTGGCGGACTAGCGACTTCCCGGGAGACCCAGTACTTC.

There are many counts of this clonotype. J is TRBJ1-4 and V is TRBV6-1; 7 bases map to TRBD1. Germline assignment: CDR1 MNHNS and CDR2 SASEGT. V lost 8 bases and J lost 6; bases outside the gene matches: 6. The CDR3 runs 13 residues. The CDR3 here is CASRDREYEKLFF. The CDR3 DNA reads as TGTGCCAGCCGGGACAGAGAATATGAAAAACTGTTTTTT.

In this sample, this clonotype turned up many times. V is TRBV2 and J is TRBJ2-1; TRBD2 aligns across 8 bases. From germline, CDR1 is SNHLY and CDR2 FYNNEI. V was pared by 6 bases and J by 6 bases, with 10 bases of the junction left unmatched. CDR3 length: 15 amino acids. The CDR3 region has the DNA TGTGCCAGCAGCGTCACTAGCGGTATTTTCAATGAGCAGTTCTTC. Translating gives CASSVTSGIFNEQFF.

This clonotype occurred many times. The gene calls are TRBV5-1 and TRBJ1-1; 10 nucleotides agree with TRBD1. Per germline, CDR1 SGHRS and CDR2 YFSETQ. Trimming at V came to 4 bases and at J to 3 bases, leaving 3 bases not matched to a gene. The CDR3 sequence is 14 residues long. The CDR3 bases are TGCGCCAGCAGCCCGGGACAGGGGTACACTGAAGCTTTCTTT. Its protein is CASSPGQGYTEAFF.

This clonotype was counted many times. J is TRBJ2-5 and V is TRBV7-2; TRBD1 matches 8 bases. V shed 3 bases and J 9 bases; nucleotides not matched to a gene: 6. The length of the CDR3 is 13 residues. The germline gives CDR1 SGHTA, CDR2 FQGNSA. For the CDR3, the DNA is TGTGCCAGCAGCTTGGACAGGGTCGGGGCCCAGTACTTC. This codes for CASSLDRVGAQYF.

This clonotype showed up many times. V and J are TRBV29-1 and TRBJ1-1, with 8 bases fitting TRBD1. The V and J ends lost 4 bases and 1 base, in that order; junction bases with no gene match: 2. CDR1 is SQVTM and CDR2 is ANQGSEA in the germline V gene. The CDR3 runs to 13 residues. Written as DNA, the CDR3 is TGCAGCGTTGCGGACAGGGAGAACACTGAAGCTTTCTTT. The encoded protein is CSVADRENTEAFF.

The sample holds a few counts of this clonotype. V gene TRBV30 combines with J gene TRBJ2-7, with D unclear. The V gene lost 5 bases and the J gene lost 1 base, with 9 bases spanning the gap. The CDR3 runs 12 residues. Germline-derived CDR1 and CDR2 are GTSNPN and SVGIG (reference sequence). The DNA for the CDR3 is TGTGCCTGGGGCGTAGGGTCCTACGAGCAGTACTTC. Amino acids: CAWGVGSYEQYF.

This rearrangement joins TRBV5-1 to TRBJ1-4; 9 nucleotides agree with TRBD1. The CDR3 sequence is 16 residues long. Losses at the gene ends were 3 bases for V and 3 bases for J; bases not matched to a gene: 6. Germline assignment: CDR1 SGHRS and CDR2 YFSETQ. CDR3 region: CASSYGDRAANEKLFF. CDR3 DNA sequence: TGCGCCAGCAGCTACGGGGACAGGGCGGCTAATGAAAAACTGTTTTTT.

This clonotype appeared a single time. With a much larger clone just one base away, this may be a read error. The gene calls are TRBV7-9 and TRBJ2-1; D is unclear. V lost 8 bases, J lost 7 bases, and 24 bases lay in between. The CDR3 length is 16 residues. Germline CDR1 SEHNR, CDR2 FQNEAQ (reference sequence). CDR3 loop: CASGEYSNNFMNEQFF. For the CDR3, the DNA is TGTGCCAGCGGCGAATACAGCAACAACTTTATGAATGAGCAGTTCTTC.

CDR3 loop: CASSSQGAGGELFF. CDR3 nucleotides: TGTGCCAGTAGTTCACAGGGGGCCGGCGGGGAGCTGTTTTTT. This sequence joins TRBV19 and TRBJ2-2; 9 positions match TRBD1. Germline lookup yields CDR1 LNHDA and CDR2 SQIVND (reference sequence). The CDR3 runs 14 residues. The V gene end was trimmed by 5 bases and the J gene end by 7 bases; junction bases not matched to a gene: 5.

The J gene is TRBJ1-1, the V gene TRBV27, with 7 bases lining up with TRBD1. The CDR3 is made up of 15 amino acids. J lost 4 bases, V lost 4 bases, and 9 bases had no gene match. The germline gives CDR1 MNHEY, CDR2 SMNVEV (reference sequence). This CDR3 is CASSSEGQASTEAFF. DNA of the CDR3: TGTGCCAGCAGTTCTGAAGGACAGGCGAGCACTGAAGCTTTCTTT.

Worth noting for this clonotype: A clone one base away is much larger, so this may be a read error. This sequence joins TRBV6-2 or TRBV6-3 and TRBJ2-1; D not resolved. Trimming cost V 6 bases and J 0 bases, with 15 bases left between them. The CDR3 runs 16 residues. Germline-derived CDR1 and CDR2 are MNHEY and SVGEGT. The CDR3 sequence: CASRPIRAGSYNEQFF. CDR3 nucleotide sequence: TGTGCCAGCAGGCCAATAAGGGCTGGCTCCTACAATGAGCAGTTCTTC.

This clonotype has more than one count but fewer than ten. The V gene is TRBV2, the J gene TRBJ2-1, with TRBD2 identical over 11 bases. CDR1 and CDR2 (germline): SNHLY, FYNNEI. The CDR3 runs to 18 residues. V lost 5 bases, J lost 9 bases, and 18 bases stayed unmatched. The CDR3 sequence: CASSSKTTNSGRAGEQFF. The CDR3 DNA follows: TGTGCCAGCAGTTCTAAGACAACGAATAGCGGGAGGGCCGGTGAGCAGTTCTTC. Complete variable domain (other parts from reference TRBV2 and TRBJ2-1): EPEVTQTPSHQVTQMGQEVILRCVPISNHLYFYWYRQILGQKVEFLVSFYNNEISEKSEIFDDQFSVERPDGSNFTLKIRSTKLEDSAMYFCASSSKTTNSGRAGEQFFGPGTRLTVL.

The CDR3 here is CASSLTMTRTEAFF. The CDR3, as DNA: TGTGCCAGCAGCCTAACTATGACTAGGACTGAAGCTTTCTTT. This chain joins TRBV3-1 and TRBJ1-1; no firm D call. The V end was cut by 4 bases, the J end by 5 bases, with 14 bases between. The length of the CDR3 is 14 residues. CDR1 is LGHDT and CDR2 is YNNKEL in the germline V gene (reference sequence).